The 8 T cell receptor beta chains below were found in one sample sequenced in a study of cytomegalovirus exposure and HLA in healthy donors. In the PCR, 60 Vbeta and 13 Jbeta primers were used. Method: immunoSEQ multiplex PCR; TCRdb's copy keeps in-frame clones and lacks some. Here the sample spans 150,000 to 190,000 clones, around 82% being singletons. The sequenced sample was PBMCs. Source of these receptors: a woman aged 50 to 65 in good health and CMV-seropositive.

This chain connects TRBV9 to TRBJ1-2, with D unclear. The CDR3 runs 15 residues. Germline CDR1 and CDR2: SGDLS and YYNGEE. The ends were cut back, 0 bases at V and 9 bases at J, with 18 bases in the middle. The DNA of the CDR3 is TGTGCCAGCAGCGTAGTGCCCCAGGCCTCCGGGAGCTACACCTTC. It specifies CASSVVPQASGSYTF. Variable domain in full (rest from reference TRBV9 and TRBJ1-2): DSGVTQTPKHLITATGQRVTLRCSPRSGDLSVYWYQQSLDQGLQFLIQYYNGEERAKGNILERFSAQQFPDLHSELNLSSLELGDSALYFCASSVVPQASGSYTFGSGTRLTVV.

The V gene is TRBV14, the J gene TRBJ2-2; TRBD2 might be the D (5 bases). The length of the CDR3 is 15 residues. Germline values: CDR1 SGHDN, CDR2 FVKESK. Trimming took 4 bases from V and 6 from J, leaving 15 bases between them. As DNA, the CDR3 is TGTGCCAGCAGCCGCCATATTATGAGGGCCGGGGAGCTGTTTTTT. The encoded protein is CASSRHIMRAGELFF.

The chain links TRBV9 to TRBJ2-2; 15 bases are a match to TRBD2. The trim removed 3 bases at V and 4 bases at J, leaving 7 bases unmatched. CDR3 length: 18 residues. Germline V CDR1 and CDR2: SGDLS, YYNGEE. CDR3 nucleotides: TGTGCCAGCAGCGGGTGGACTAGCGGGGGGGCGGTCACCGGGGAGCTGTTTTTT. Translation: CASSGWTSGGAVTGELFF.

The chain is built from TRBV7-8 and TRBJ1-6, with D perhaps matching TRBD1 (5 bases). V shed 1 base and J shed 6 bases, with 10 bases lying between them. The CDR3 has 15 residues. The germline CDR1 and CDR2 sequences are SGHVS and FQNEAQ. The CDR3 here is CASSLGDRTNSPLHF. In DNA form, the CDR3 reads TGTGCCAGCAGCTTAGGTGACAGAACTAATTCACCCCTCCACTTT. The whole variable domain, remainder taken from reference TRBV7-8 and TRBJ1-6, is GAGVSQSPRYKVAKRGQDVALRCDPISGHVSLFWYQQALGQGPEFLTYFQNEAQLDKSGLPSDRFFAERPEGSVSTLKIQRTQQEDSAVYLCASSLGDRTNSPLHFGNGTRLTVT.

The chain uses TRBV6-5 and TRBJ2-5; 7 bases map to TRBD2. The CDR3 contains 14 residues. Germline CDR1 MNHEY, CDR2 SVGAGI. The V segment lost 0 bases and the J segment 5 bases; nucleotides outside the gene matches: 3. CDR3 loop: CASSYSWGGETQYF. Here the CDR3 DNA reads TGTGCCAGCAGTTACTCTTGGGGGGGGGAGACCCAGTACTTC.

The chain couples TRBV19 to TRBJ1-6; 12 bases are shared with TRBD1. CDR3 size: 23 residues. Looked up from germline, CDR1 is LNHDA and CDR2 is SQIVND (reference sequence). The V segment lost 8 bases and the J segment 0 bases; nucleotides outside the gene matches: 23. This CDR3 reads CASPRGDRGLLTPISSYNSPLHF. Written as DNA, the CDR3 is TGTGCCAGTCCCAGGGGGGACAGGGGGCTCCTCACCCCAATAAGCTCCTATAATTCACCCCTCCACTTT. The variable domain in full, completed from reference TRBV19 and TRBJ1-6, reads DGGITQSPKYLFRKEGQNVTLSCEQNLNHDAMYWYRQDPGQGLRLIYYSQIVNDFQKGDIAEGYSVSREKKESFPLTVTSAQKNPTAFYLCASPRGDRGLLTPISSYNSPLHFGNGTRLTVT.

The chain carries TRBV5-6 and TRBJ2-2; no definite D call. Per the germline V gene, CDR1 is SGHDT and CDR2 is YYEEEE. This CDR3 has 14 residues. Trimming left V 3 bases short and J 5 bases short, with 11 bases between. CDR3 region: CASSYRVDTGELFF. CDR3 in DNA: TGTGCCAGCAGCTATCGGGTGGATACCGGGGAGCTGTTTTTT.

V usage is TRBV7-2 and J usage is TRBJ2-7, with 12 bases lining up with TRBD2. Germline CDR1 is SGHTA and CDR2 is FQGNSA. The CDR3 runs 16 residues. After removal of 5 bases from V and 3 bases from J, the junction contained 8 bases not matched to a gene. The CDR3 sequence: CASSQASGGASYEQYF. Here the CDR3 DNA reads TGTGCCAGCAGCCAGGCTAGCGGGGGGGCAAGCTACGAGCAGTACTTC.